The 2 T cell receptor beta chains below come from one sample, sequenced in a study of T cell responses to AZD1222 COVID-19 vaccine. Data came from immunoSEQ multiplex PCR; TCRdb stores just in-frame clones and leaves some out. The sample holds more than 110,000 clones, 70% to 90% seen once. Material: peripheral blood, obtained on day 0 of AZD1222 vaccination. The receptors derive from an adult in good health.

The rearrangement joins TRBV6-2 or TRBV6-3 to TRBJ2-1; 8 bases agree with TRBD2. In germline, CDR1 is MNHEY, CDR2 SVGEGT. V lost 2 bases to trimming and J lost 5 bases; unmatched junction nucleotides: 17. This CDR3 has 19 amino acids. The CDR3 loop is CASSYDVERATSDHNEQFF. Written as DNA, the CDR3 is TGTGCCAGCAGTTACGATGTCGAGCGAGCGACTAGCGACCACAATGAGCAGTTCTTC.

The V and J genes are TRBV9 and TRBJ2-5; the D is unclear. The CDR3 is 15 amino acids. V was cut by 1 base and J by 5 bases, with 15 bases left in between. The germline V gene encodes CDR1 SGDLS and CDR2 YYNGEE. The DNA of the CDR3 is TGTGCCAGCAGCGTATTATCCGGGTTTGGCGAGACCCAGTACTTC. Protein sequence: CASSVLSGFGETQYF.